The clone carrying this TCR beta chain was seen a few times. Its antigen is unidentified. This specimen comes from a study of type 1 and type 2 diabetes patients. Background on the study: Participants included type 1 and type 2 diabetes patients plus nondiabetic controls.

Germline V lookup: CDR1 LNHNV, CDR2 YYDKDF (reference sequence). Trimming took 3 bases from V and 1 from J, leaving 9 bases between them. This CDR3 spans 14 amino acids. Donors had no other autoimmune disease or infection in four weeks. Each participant gave 8 to 10 milliliters of peripheral blood. The PCR template was genomic DNA. The TCR beta CDR3 region was amplified using 30 forward and 13 reverse primers. TCRdb re-derived calls from the multiplex PCR reads in MiXCR, one entry per CDR3 protein. This table holds fewer than 350,000 distinct CDR3 sequences, around 47% found once. The study, taken as a whole, reports: V and J gene usage correlated at roughly 0.97 between type 2 diabetes and control samples.

Sequences were obtained from peripheral blood mononuclear cells (PBMCs). V and J are TRBV15 and TRBJ1-1; D may be TRBD1 (6 bases). This TCR was sampled from a man aged 18 to 30 with type 2 diabetes. The CDR3 DNA sequence: TGTGCCACCAGCAGGGACAGCCAGAACACTGAAGCTTTCTTT. It is translated as CATSRDSQNTEAFF.